The entry that follows covers one T cell receptor (beta chain) sequence. Its antigen remains undetermined. Base qualities are not provided; no much larger clone lies one nucleotide away. V is trimmed back by 0 bases and J by 3 bases, and the junction contains 1 base that no gene match accounts for. The CDR3 numbers 15 residues from cysteine through phenylalanine. The entry retains the CDR3 DNA only, 45 bases that are in frame from base 1. CDR1 and CDR2, looked up from the germline V gene, are SGHTA and FQGTGA. Library creation used the immunoSEQ multiplex PCR assay. For the multiplex PCR, a mixture combining 60 forward primers for TCR Vbeta segments and 13 reverse primers for TCR Jbeta segments was used. The CDR3 region of rearranged TCR beta genes was amplified from genomic DNA by a multiplex PCR assay. The amplified TCR beta libraries were sequenced on the Illumina HiSeq System as 87-base-pair reads. In the source study's methods: Across the 666 repertoires, a later analysis counted 75 million to 90 million unique TCR beta chains, around 11 million of which were shared by at least two donors. To remove PCR and sequencing errors, raw reads were error-corrected and collapsed into unique sequences using a nearest-neighbor algorithm that merged closely related sequences. V, D and J gene segments were assigned by aligning CDR3 sequences to IMGT reference sequences. Each retained sequence needed at least a six-nucleotide match to both a V gene segment and a J gene segment. A rearrangement was called productive if the CDR3 had no stop codons and remained in frame with V and J, and every other rearrangement was called non-productive. Following IMGT convention, CDR3 was defined as the stretch from the second conserved V-encoded cysteine up to the conserved J-encoded phenylalanine. The earlier analysis of approximately 590 of the donors excluded any sequence lacking an unambiguous match to a single V gene segment. An earlier analysis of a few hundred of the donors classified V segments as functional when productive rearrangements were above 56.7% and as segregating when the standard deviation between donors was above 5%. To diagnose cytomegalovirus status from the catalog of TCR beta chain sequences, a statistical classification framework was built. In a later analysis, V and J genes were assigned by comparing TCR nucleotide sequences against IMGT/GENE-DB human TR gene sequences. Using the TCRdist pipeline, a later analysis assigned CDR3 sequences along with most-parsimonious VDJ recombination scenarios. A later analysis defined each TCR beta chain by its CDR3 amino acid sequence plus V-gene family, and excluded reads lacking a unique V-gene family. As a way to deal with suspected cross-contamination and a sequencing artifact, a later analysis dropped roughly 600 nucleotide sequences that were highly shared and had low generation probability. In a later analysis, a clonal expansion index for each public chain was calculated from normalized within-repertoire ranks of inferred template counts. A later analysis computed generation probabilities with a VDJ recombination model fitted to out-of-frame rearrangements, and checked the results against IGoR. A later analysis scored TCR-TCR, TCR-HLA and TCR-CMV co-occurrence with hypergeometric tests, applying a repertoire-size bias correction to TCR pairs. In a later analysis, false discovery rates were estimated by permuting HLA or CMV assignments 20 times. In a later analysis, co-occurring TCRs were grouped using DBSCAN, and TCRdist sequence similarity was added for clustering within HLA-allele-positive subsets. Repertoires with fewer than 30,000 or more than 120,000 public chains, plus five repertoires with anomalous nucleotide sharing, were excluded from co-occurrence clustering. TCRdb mirrors the immuneACCESS table, restricted to in-frame sequences. Some clones are absent from its copies; in checked studies, under half trace to an unresolved V gene, and the reason for the others is unknown. V and J calls and clone size are copied from that table; D and trimming were computed from the DNA. In this sample the table shows approximately 140,000 clones, less than 80% of which occur a single time. 8.8% of the sample is in the top ten clones.

The cohort was made up of hundreds of healthy bone marrow donors. At the time of sampling, every cohort member was nominally healthy, though immune exposures that went unrecorded were likely present. The donor was CMV seropositive and belonged to the group of about 290 seropositive cohort members. A peripheral blood sample was collected from each donor, and TCR beta sequencing was performed on peripheral blood mononuclear cells. The Qiagen DNeasy Blood Extraction Kit was used to extract genomic DNA from the blood cell samples. The data originate from a study of cytomegalovirus exposure and HLA in healthy donors (dated by TCRdb to about 2017). With regard to the full study: An earlier analysis of approximately 640 of the donors reported 250 to 350 Gb of sequence data and some 100 million unique TCR beta sequences from 150 million to 200 million T cells. Of the 398 genotyped donors, over 70% fell in the genetic ancestry cluster associated with self-reported Caucasian donors. To predict cytomegalovirus infection status, the study combined high-throughput TCR immunosequencing, statistical association of individual TCRs with disease status, and machine learning. On average, about 240,000 unique TCR beta nucleotide sequences were sequenced per donor among about 400 genotyped donors of the cohort, with roughly a sixth of those sequences being non-productive. In a later genetic analysis, genome-wide SNP genotypes for about 60% of the 666 donors were used, and that subset was treated as a discovery cohort. An earlier analysis of nearly 600 of the donors applied high-throughput TCR beta sequencing to assess whether each TCR beta V gene segment acted as functional or pseudogenic. Donor age, sex, ethnicity and CMV serostatus were compiled together with the repertoire data. Approximately 310 gigabases of sequencing data and approximately 84 million unique TCR sequences were included in an early release covering roughly 600 HLA-typed donors. The study was designed to test whether signatures of past pathogen exposure could be identified by cataloging public T cell receptors. Every repertoire in the discovery cohort had been generated on one and the same sequencing platform. Because of strong linkage in the cohort, roughly five DR-DQ haplotypes were treated as single units for association and clustering. In the later analysis, no new phenotypic data were used to find candidate immune exposures; instead, reliance was placed on TCR beta sequences and their occurrence across donors. Along with the 666-subject first cohort, a separate validation cohort of around 110 different subjects was used. The number of typed donors differed by locus: roughly 629-640 for A, B, C, DRB1 and DQB1; roughly 510 for DQA1; about 600 for DPA1; and 450 to 480 for DPB1. HLA typing included class I and class II loci at four-digit resolution. Using immunosequencing, the study profiled T cell repertoires from about 620 subjects and related those repertoires to cytomegalovirus serostatus. To study patterns of TCR occurrence, a later analysis re-analyzed previously published TCR beta repertoires from 700 or so donors and added high-resolution HLA genotyping.

Results the study describes overall, beyond this receptor: In a later analysis, HLA-associated TCR beta chains were found to be more clonally expanded and to have lower generation probabilities than equally common non-associated chains. Only TCR beta chains were sequenced in this cohort, and the absence of alpha or paired-chain data limited detectable features. In vitro tests confirmed that a few of the cytomegalovirus-associated TCR beta chains recognize cytomegalovirus antigens. In a later genetic analysis, fewer N-insertions in productive TCRs were reported among donors in an Asian-associated ancestry cluster than the approximately 670-donor mean. In a later analysis, some 18,000 TCR beta sequences were associated with specific HLA alleles at a false discovery rate of 0.05. Sequencing depth was assumed to be roughly uniform across donors in the presence/absence analyses, though that assumption may not hold. Because HLA typing was missing for some donors at each locus, association tests included only the typed subset. V-gene and J-gene trimming of TCR beta chains was associated with a missense DCLRE1C variant in a later genetic analysis, and the association was replicated in an independent cohort. Because counts were too low, roughly 18 rarely observed V segments, including chromosome 9 orphons, were left out of the earlier analysis of about 620 of the donors. According to a later analysis, most CMV-associated TCR beta chains appeared to be HLA-restricted, and the HLA associations seemed to be driven largely by CMV exposure. Correlated functional status among segregating V segments might reflect linkage disequilibrium, but an unknown experimental factor could not be ruled out. In both the original and validation cohorts, the classifier was reported to diagnose cytomegalovirus status with high specificity and sensitivity. Most TCR sequences were observed very rarely across donors, whereas some public TCRs were present in many individuals. The study gave a list of around 170 TCR beta chains associated with cytomegalovirus. A cluster of highly shared sequence variants was judged likely to be a technical artifact of the sequencing pipeline. A later analysis reported that several top co-occurrence clusters appeared linked to parvovirus B19, influenza, CMV and Epstein-Barr virus. In an earlier analysis of about 600 of the donors, most TCR beta V segments appeared in productive rearrangements about 87% or about 30% of the time, broadly matching IMGT annotations. A further reported finding was that TCR beta sequences accurately predicted the HLA-A and HLA-B alleles for most subjects in the first cohort. The authors suggested that the approach could potentially be extended to other disease states and immunological phenotypes. In a later analysis, TCR association rates were found to vary across HLA loci, with the most associated TCRs seen for DRB1 alleles and the fewest for HLA-C alleles. When HLA alleles, especially DR and DQ, strongly co-occurred, TCR associations were difficult to assign to individual alleles. Immune exposure information for the cohort was limited to CMV serostatus. Some IMGT-functional V segments, including TRBV6-2 and TRBV6-3, could not be told apart with the 87-base-pair reads, so those segments were excluded.

This chain joins TRBV7-3 to TRBJ1-4; 7 middle bases align to TRBD1. Input material: PBMCs. This receptor was taken from a woman aged 50 to 65 in good health and CMV-seropositive. The sequenced DNA: TGTGCCAGCAGCTTAACGGGACAGCCTAATGAAAAACTGTTTTTT. Its protein reads: CASSLTGQPNEKLFF.